This TCR beta chain is drawn from a study of blood T cell repertoires in COVID-19. Overall study: The United States, Italy and Spain provided the acute and convalescent COVID-19 samples. In each case, the material was cDNA or gDNA derived from T cells, B-cell-depleted T cells, or PBMCs.

Authors' analysis steps: How many nucleated cells were present was estimated from reference gene primer amplification. Here immunoSEQ multiplex PCR was the method, and the copy in TCRdb shows in-frame clones only, minus some. The V and J calls and clone size were taken over from that table, and D and trimming were inferred from the DNA. The sample contains 130,000 to 150,000 clones, around nine tenths of which appear only once. The specimen sequenced was peripheral blood. This TCR derives from a woman aged 40 to 50 with acute or convalescent COVID-19.

In nucleotides, the CDR3 is TGCGCCAGCAGGATCCCGGGAGTGCTAGAAGAGACCCAGTACTTC. Its translation is CASRIPGVLEETQYF. The chain employs TRBV5-1 and TRBJ2-5; TRBD2 is a possible D gene (6 bases). V shed 5 bases and J shed 3 bases, with 17 bases lying between them. The CDR3 is 15 residues long. The germline CDR1 and CDR2 sequences are SGHRS and YFSETQ.